This TCR beta chain was obtained from a study of response to subunit inactivated influenza vaccine. This clonotype has ten or more counts. TCRdb processed the RT-PCR reads anew with MiXCR; each CDR3 protein has one entry. Of around 790,000 distinct CDR3 sequences in the sample, less than 25% were seen once. The CDR3 spans 12 residues. The V end was cut by 4 bases, the J end by 3 bases, with 7 bases between. This specimen consisted of PBMCs from blood, obtained more than 4 days after vaccination. This chain links TRBV12-3 or TRBV12-4 with TRBJ2-7; the D is unclear. This sequence was found in a man aged 45 to 65 who received an inactivated influenza vaccine. The CDR3 DNA reads as TGTGCCAGCAGTTCCTTAAACTACGAGCAGTACTTC. It yields the protein CASSSLNYEQYF.